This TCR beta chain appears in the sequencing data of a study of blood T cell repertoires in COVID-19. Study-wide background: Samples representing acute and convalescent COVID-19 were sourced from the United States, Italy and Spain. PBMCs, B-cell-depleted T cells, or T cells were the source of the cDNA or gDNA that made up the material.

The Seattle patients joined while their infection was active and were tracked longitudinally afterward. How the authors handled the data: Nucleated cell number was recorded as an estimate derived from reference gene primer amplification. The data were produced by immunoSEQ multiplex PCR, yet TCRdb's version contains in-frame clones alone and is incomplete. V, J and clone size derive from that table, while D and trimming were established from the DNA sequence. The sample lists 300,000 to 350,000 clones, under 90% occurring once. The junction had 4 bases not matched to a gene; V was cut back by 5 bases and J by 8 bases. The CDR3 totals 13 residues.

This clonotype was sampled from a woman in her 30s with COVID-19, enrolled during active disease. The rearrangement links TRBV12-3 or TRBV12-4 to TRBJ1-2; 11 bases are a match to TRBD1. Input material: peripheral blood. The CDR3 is CASSIGTGGGYTF. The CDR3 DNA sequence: TGTGCCAGCAGTATCGGGACAGGGGGAGGCTACACCTTC.